This T cell receptor (beta chain) was observed in a study of blood T cell repertoires in COVID-19. The CDR3 has 15 amino acids. V was shortened by 1 base and J by 1 base, with 8 bases between the two germline ends. Germline V gene data show CDR1 as SGHTS and CDR2 as YDEGEE. Assay used: immunoSEQ multiplex PCR; TCRdb lists only in-frame clones, some missing. The profile shows about 120,000 clones, approximately 82% of them singletons. This chain joins TRBV5-8 and TRBJ1-4; possibly TRBD1 for D (6 bases). The sequence was collected from an elderly man with active or convalescent COVID-19. The sample comprised peripheral blood. CDR3 region: CASSLTGLTNEKLFF. CDR3 nucleotide sequence: TGTGCCAGCAGCTTGACAGGGCTAACTAATGAAAAACTGTTTTTT.